The 25 T cell receptor beta chains presented below share a single source sample, sequenced in a study of cytomegalovirus exposure and HLA in healthy donors. The PCR employed 60 Vbeta primers together with 13 Jbeta primers. The protocol was immunoSEQ multiplex PCR, while the TCRdb copy is restricted to in-frame clones and leaves out a portion. The table has 150,000 or so clones, 65% to 80% seen once; the top ten hold under 4.5%. The sample consisted of PBMCs. The receptors come from a woman aged 40 to 50 in good health and CMV-seronegative.

The chain carries TRBV18 and TRBJ2-1; 7 nucleotides agree with TRBD2. Unmatched junction bases numbered 2, after V lost 0 bases and J lost 0 bases. Germline V lookup: CDR1 KGHSH, CDR2 LQKENI. The CDR3 has 16 amino acids. The CDR3: CASSPPGGSSYNEQFF. CDR3 bases: TGTGCCAGCTCACCACCGGGGGGGAGCTCCTACAATGAGCAGTTCTTC.

The rearrangement links TRBV5-1 to TRBJ2-4, with a possible D match to TRBD2 (6 bases). Germline-derived CDR1 and CDR2 are SGHRS and YFSETQ. With 5 bases removed from V and 1 base from J, the gap between germline ends came to 13 bases. The CDR3 length is 15 residues. Here the CDR3 reads CASRGAGTAKNIQYF. In nucleotides, the CDR3 is TGCGCCAGCAGAGGGGCGGGGACGGCCAAAAACATTCAGTACTTC.

This chain links TRBV5-6 with TRBJ2-1; D is perhaps TRBD2 (6 bases). The CDR3 length is 13 residues. V was pared by 2 bases and J by 7 bases, with 10 bases between. CDR1 is SGHDT, CDR2 YYEEEE, per germline. DNA for the CDR3: TGTGCCAGCAGCTTCTCGGGGAGGAATGAGCAGTTCTTC. It encodes CASSFSGRNEQFF.

J is TRBJ1-4 and V is TRBV11-2, with D uncertain. The length of the CDR3 is 16 residues. Trimming shortened V by 3 bases and J by 2 bases, and 13 bases separated the two germline ends. In germline, CDR1 is SGHAT, CDR2 FQNNGV. This CDR3 is CASSFRQASTNEKLFF. The CDR3 DNA is TGTGCCAGCAGCTTTAGGCAGGCATCCACTAATGAAAAACTGTTTTTT. The variable domain in full, completed from reference TRBV11-2 and TRBJ1-4, reads EAGVAQSPRYKIIEKRQSVAFWCNPISGHATLYWYQQILGQGPKLLIQFQNNGVVDDSQLPKDRFSAERLKGVDSTLKIQPAKLEDSAVYLCASSFRQASTNEKLFFGSGTQLSVL.

The chain is built from TRBV10-2 and TRBJ2-5; 9 bases align to TRBD1. Losses at the gene ends were 6 bases for V and 0 bases for J; bases not matched to a gene: 11. The CDR3 is 17 residues long. CDR1 is WSHSY and CDR2 is SAAADI in the germline V gene. CDR3 nucleotides: TGCGCCAGCAGCGAACAGGGGGCGGCTCGGTACCAAGAGACCCAGTACTTC. It codes for CASSEQGAARYQETQYF.

This clone has just a few counts. The chain combines TRBV2 with TRBJ2-3; TRBD2 matches at 11 bases. The CDR3 is 15 residues long. The V gene's germline CDR1 is SNHLY and CDR2 FYNNEI. The J segment lost 3 bases and the V segment lost 8 bases, leaving 7 bases of the junction unmatched. CDR3 DNA sequence: TGTGCCAGCTTGGGTAGCGGGGGGGAAACAGATACGCAGTATTTT. Amino acids: CASLGSGGETDTQYF.

The chain has TRBV13 and TRBJ2-7; D is undetermined. V shed 2 bases and J shed 4 bases, with 6 bases lying between them. The CDR3 is 12 amino acids. Germline CDR1 and CDR2: PRHDT and FYEKMQ (reference sequence). The CDR3, as DNA: TGTGCCAGCAGCTTATCCCCGTACGAGCAGTACTTC. This translates into CASSLSPYEQYF.

This chain links TRBV6-5 with TRBJ1-1; tentatively, D is TRBD1 (5 bases). The CDR3 length is 15 residues. Germline CDR1 is MNHEY and CDR2 is SVGAGI. Trimming left V 0 bases short and J 7 bases short, with 15 bases between. This chain's CDR3 is CASSYSRGTWGEAFF. The CDR3 DNA reads as TGTGCCAGCAGTTACTCAAGGGGTACCTGGGGTGAAGCTTTCTTT.

The J gene is TRBJ1-1, the V gene TRBV18, with D hard to call. The V and J ends lost 0 bases and 5 bases respectively, with 7 bases between them. This CDR3 has 13 amino acids. CDR1 is KGHSH and CDR2 is LQKENI in the germline V gene. The CDR3, as DNA: TGTGCCAGCTCACCACCGGAGGGTACTGAAGCTTTCTTT. This sequence encodes CASSPPEGTEAFF. The entire variable domain, with the rest obtained from reference TRBV18 and TRBJ1-1, is as follows: NAGVMQNPRHLVRRRGQEARLRCSPMKGHSHVYWYRQLPEEGLKFMVYLQKENIIDESGMPKERFSAEFPKEGPSILRIQQVVRGDSAAYFCASSPPEGTEAFFGQGTRLTVV.

The V and J genes are TRBV11-2 and TRBJ2-7; a weak D match, TRBD1 (5 bases). Germline CDR1 SGHAT, CDR2 FQNNGV. The CDR3 runs 15 residues. Trimming removed 4 bases at V and 7 bases at J, with 20 bases between. CDR3 in DNA: TGTGCCAGCAGCTCCCTAAAAAAAAGAGCAGGGGAGCAGTACTTC. It specifies CASSSLKKRAGEQYF. Variable domain in full (rest from reference TRBV11-2 and TRBJ2-7): EAGVAQSPRYKIIEKRQSVAFWCNPISGHATLYWYQQILGQGPKLLIQFQNNGVVDDSQLPKDRFSAERLKGVDSTLKIQPAKLEDSAVYLCASSSLKKRAGEQYFGPGTRLTVT.

This clone was observed a few times. V usage is TRBV4-1 and J usage is TRBJ1-1; D gene unclear. Germline assignment: CDR1 MGHRA and CDR2 YSYEKL. The CDR3 consists of 15 residues. Trimming stripped 0 bases from V and 0 bases from J, with 8 bases between. This CDR3 is CASSQDRSMNTEAFF. The CDR3 DNA reads as TGCGCCAGCAGCCAAGATCGGAGTATGAACACTGAAGCTTTCTTT.

This clone was picked up one time. The rearrangement uses TRBV30 and TRBJ2-1; 7 nucleotides match TRBD2. The germline V gene encodes CDR1 GTSNPN and CDR2 SVGIG (reference sequence). This CDR3 has 14 amino acids. V lost 0 bases to trimming and J lost 13 bases; unmatched junction nucleotides: 12. The CDR3 sequence is CAWSVQTLAVSQFF. The CDR3 nucleotides are TGTGCCTGGAGTGTTCAGACTCTAGCGGTGTCACAGTTCTTC. The complete variable domain, with remaining parts taken from reference TRBV30 and TRBJ2-1, reads SQTIHQWPATLVQPVGSPLSLECTVEGTSNPNLYWYRQAAGRGLQLLFYSVGIGQISSEVPQNLSASRPQDRQFILSSKKLLLSDSGFYLCAWSVQTLAVSQFFGPGTRLTVL.

The chain employs TRBV9 and TRBJ1-1; D ambiguous. V lost 6 bases and J 0 bases, leaving 15 bases between the germline ends. The CDR3 totals 15 residues. Germline V gives CDR1 SGDLS, CDR2 YYNGEE. CDR3 in amino acids: CASTPHSPLNTEAFF. CDR3 nucleotides: TGTGCCAGCACTCCCCATAGCCCATTGAACACTGAAGCTTTCTTT.

The V and J genes are TRBV18 and TRBJ2-7; D is possibly TRBD1 (5 bases). The V gene's germline CDR1 is KGHSH and CDR2 LQKENI. Trimming pared 0 bases from V and 4 bases from J, leaving 13 bases between. The CDR3 is 15 amino acids. The CDR3 sequence: CASSPPSGSVYEQYF. The CDR3 DNA reads as TGTGCCAGCTCACCACCGTCAGGGTCTGTGTACGAGCAGTACTTC.

This rearrangement joins TRBV10-3 to TRBJ2-6; 14 positions agree with TRBD2. The CDR3 loop spans 20 amino acids. V was clipped by 5 bases and J by 1 base; unmatched bases: 10. The germline V gene has CDR1 ENHRY and CDR2 SYGVKD. The CDR3 sequence: CAISRQAGLAGGSGANVLTF. The CDR3 DNA reads TGTGCCATCAGTCGACAGGCCGGACTAGCGGGAGGTTCTGGGGCCAACGTCCTGACTTTC.

This clone showed up just a few times. The rearrangement joins TRBV2 to TRBJ2-7; D perhaps matches TRBD1 (5 bases). The CDR3 contains 16 residues. Germline V gene sequence: CDR1 SNHLY, CDR2 FYNNEI. V lost 5 bases and J 4 bases, leaving 21 bases between the germline ends. The CDR3 here is CASSPASAGRWYEQYF. CDR3 DNA: TGTGCCAGCAGTCCGGCCTCGGCAGGGCGATGGTACGAGCAGTACTTC.

This clone occurred once. CDR3 residues: CASTPGQGVYEQYF. The CDR3 coding sequence is TGTGCCAGCACCCCGGGACAGGGGGTCTACGAGCAGTACTTC. The chain recombines TRBV6-1 with TRBJ2-7, with 11 bases identical to TRBD1. Germline trimming cut 7 bases from V and 3 bases from J; bases unmatched to any gene: 5. There are 14 residues in the CDR3. Germline V gene sequence: CDR1 MNHNS, CDR2 SASEGT.

The chain is built from TRBV5-1 and TRBJ2-1, with 7 bases fitting TRBD1. CDR1 is SGHRS and CDR2 is YFSETQ in the germline V gene. CDR3 length equals 15 residues. The V and J ends lost 4 bases and 9 bases, in that order; junction bases with no gene match: 13. The CDR3 reads CASSGRGDRAGEQFF. The CDR3 DNA reads as TGCGCCAGCAGCGGAAGGGGTGACAGGGCGGGTGAGCAGTTCTTC.

The V gene is TRBV10-2, the J gene TRBJ1-2, with D uncertain. The CDR3 covers 14 residues. Germline CDR1 is WSHSY and CDR2 is SAAADI. Between the trimmed V and J ends, which lost 2 bases and 4 bases, there was a span of 11 bases. CDR3 sequence: CASSEMAGPYGYTF. The CDR3 coding sequence is TGCGCCAGCAGTGAGATGGCAGGTCCCTATGGCTACACCTTC.

The CDR3 region is CASFLGGGTEAFF. The CDR3 DNA follows: TGTGCCAGCTTCCTAGGGGGGGGCACTGAAGCTTTCTTT. The chain combines TRBV7-9 with TRBJ1-1, with TRBD1 as a possible D gene (6 bases). Germline V gene data show CDR1 as SEHNR and CDR2 as FQNEAQ (reference sequence). This CDR3 is 13 amino acids long. Trimming pared 8 bases from V and 4 bases from J, leaving 14 bases between.

The chain joins TRBV11-2 to TRBJ2-7; no definite D call. Trimming cost V 4 bases and J 2 bases, with 12 bases left between them. CDR3 length equals 14 residues. CDR1 and CDR2 from the germline V gene are SGHAT and FQNNGV. DNA of the CDR3: TGTGCCAGCAGCTCTCCCGTTTTAGCCTACGAGCAGTACTTC. Translation: CASSSPVLAYEQYF.

This chain joins TRBV9 and TRBJ2-1; 7 bases line up with TRBD1. The V and J ends lost 2 bases and 1 base, in that order; junction bases with no gene match: 6. The germline CDR1 and CDR2 sequences are SGDLS and YYNGEE. CDR3 size: 16 residues. The CDR3 region is CASSVRDRRSYNEQFF. The CDR3 DNA reads as TGTGCCAGCAGCGTCCGGGACAGAAGGTCCTACAATGAGCAGTTCTTC. Using reference TRBV9 and TRBJ2-1 for the parts outside the CDR3, the full variable domain is DSGVTQTPKHLITATGQRVTLRCSPRSGDLSVYWYQQSLDQGLQFLIQYYNGEERAKGNILERFSAQQFPDLHSELNLSSLELGDSALYFCASSVRDRRSYNEQFFGPGTRLTVL.

This clone was seen only once. The chain couples TRBV10-3 to TRBJ1-1; the match to TRBD1 covers 7 bases. With V trimmed by 2 bases and J by 4 bases, 7 bases remained unmatched. Germline V gene data show CDR1 as ENHRY and CDR2 as SYGVKD. The CDR3 has 15 amino acids. CDR3 sequence reads: CAISEGDRRGTEAFF. In DNA, the CDR3 is TGTGCCATCAGTGAGGGGGACAGAAGGGGCACTGAAGCTTTCTTT.

The rearrangement joins TRBV12-5 to TRBJ2-3; the match to TRBD2 covers 9 bases. The CDR3 is 16 amino acids. Germline trimming cut 3 bases from V and 2 bases from J; bases unmatched to any gene: 6. Germline assignment: CDR1 LGHNT and CDR2 FRNRAP. The CDR3 region has the DNA TGTGCTAGTGGTTTACCCCGCGGGGGGGACACAGATACGCAGTATTTT. This codes for CASGLPRGGDTDTQYF. The variable domain in full, completed from reference TRBV12-5 and TRBJ2-3, reads DARVTQTPRHKVTEMGQEVTMRCQPILGHNTVFWYRQTMMQGLELLAYFRNRAPLDDSGMPKDRFSAEMPDATLATLKIQPSEPRDSAVYFCASGLPRGGDTDTQYFGPGTRLTVL.

The chain has TRBV7-2 and TRBJ1-5; D gene unclear. Germline CDR1 and CDR2: SGHTA and FQGNSA. V lost 3 bases to trimming and J lost 5 bases, with 8 bases between them. The CDR3 runs to 13 residues. The CDR3 nucleotides are TGTGCCAGCAGCTTTGCGGTGGATCAGCCCCAGCATTTT. Its protein is CASSFAVDQPQHF. The whole variable domain, remainder taken from reference TRBV7-2 and TRBJ1-5, is GAGVSQSPSNKVTEKGKDVELRCDPISGHTALYWYRQSLGQGLEFLIYFQGNSAPDKSGLPSDRFSAERTGGSVSTLTIQRTQQEDSAVYLCASSFAVDQPQHFGDGTRLSIL.